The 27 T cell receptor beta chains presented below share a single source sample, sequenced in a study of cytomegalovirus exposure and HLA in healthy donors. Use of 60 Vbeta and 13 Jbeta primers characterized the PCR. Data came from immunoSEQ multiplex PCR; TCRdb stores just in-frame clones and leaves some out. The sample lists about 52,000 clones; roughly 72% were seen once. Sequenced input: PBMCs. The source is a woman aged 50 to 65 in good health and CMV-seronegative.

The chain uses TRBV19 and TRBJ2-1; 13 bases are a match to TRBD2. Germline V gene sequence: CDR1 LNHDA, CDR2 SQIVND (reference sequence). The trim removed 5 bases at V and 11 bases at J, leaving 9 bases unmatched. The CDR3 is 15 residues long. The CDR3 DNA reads TGTGCCAGTAGTTACCTGGGACTAGCGGGAAACCAGCAGTTCTTC. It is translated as CASSYLGLAGNQQFF.

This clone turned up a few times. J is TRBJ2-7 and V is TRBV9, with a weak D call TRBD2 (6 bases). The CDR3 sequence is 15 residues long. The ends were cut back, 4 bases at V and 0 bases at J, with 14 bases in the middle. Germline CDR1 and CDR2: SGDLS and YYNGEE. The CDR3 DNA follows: TGTGCCAGCAGCCTCTCGGGGGACTCCTCCTACGAGCAGTACTTC. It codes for CASSLSGDSSYEQYF.

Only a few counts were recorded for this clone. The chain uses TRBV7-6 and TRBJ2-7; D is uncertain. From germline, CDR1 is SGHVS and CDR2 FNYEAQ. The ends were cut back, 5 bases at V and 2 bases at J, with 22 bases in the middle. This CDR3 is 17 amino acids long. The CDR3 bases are TGTGCCAGCAGCAAATACCCTCCCCAAGACGCGGCCTACGAGCAGTACTTC. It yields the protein CASSKYPPQDAAYEQYF.

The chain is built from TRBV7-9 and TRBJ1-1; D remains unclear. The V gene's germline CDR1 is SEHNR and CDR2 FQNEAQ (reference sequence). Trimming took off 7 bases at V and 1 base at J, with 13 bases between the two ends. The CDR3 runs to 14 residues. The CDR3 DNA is TGTGCCAGCACACCCGCACGCGCGAACACTGAAGCTTTCTTT. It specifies CASTPARANTEAFF.

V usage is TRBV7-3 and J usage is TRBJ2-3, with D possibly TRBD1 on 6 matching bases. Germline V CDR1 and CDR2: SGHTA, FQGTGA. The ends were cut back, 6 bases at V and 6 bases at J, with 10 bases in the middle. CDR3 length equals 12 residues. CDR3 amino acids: CASSGGQDTQYF. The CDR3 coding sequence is TGTGCCAGCAGTGGGGGCCAGGATACGCAGTATTTT.

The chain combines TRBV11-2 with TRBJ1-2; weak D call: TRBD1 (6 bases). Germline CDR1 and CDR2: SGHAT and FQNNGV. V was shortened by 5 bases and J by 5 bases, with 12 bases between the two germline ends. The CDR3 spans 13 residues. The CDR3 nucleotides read TGTGCCAGCAGCCCTGACAGGCAGTATGGCTACACCTTC. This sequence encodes CASSPDRQYGYTF.

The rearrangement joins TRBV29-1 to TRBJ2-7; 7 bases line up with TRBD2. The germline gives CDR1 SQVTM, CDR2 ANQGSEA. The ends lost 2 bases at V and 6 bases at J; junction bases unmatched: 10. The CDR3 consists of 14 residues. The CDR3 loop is CSVESNGGGSEQYF. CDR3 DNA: TGCAGCGTTGAATCTAATGGGGGGGGTTCCGAGCAGTACTTC.

The CDR3 region has the DNA TGTGCCAGTGCCAGGGATTATGAAAAACTGTTTTTT. It is translated as CASARDYEKLFF. The rearrangement uses TRBV7-9 and TRBJ1-4; D is perhaps TRBD1 (5 bases). V was trimmed by 9 bases and J by 6 bases, leaving 11 bases between them. Germline V gene sequence: CDR1 SEHNR, CDR2 FQNEAQ (reference sequence). The CDR3 totals 12 residues.

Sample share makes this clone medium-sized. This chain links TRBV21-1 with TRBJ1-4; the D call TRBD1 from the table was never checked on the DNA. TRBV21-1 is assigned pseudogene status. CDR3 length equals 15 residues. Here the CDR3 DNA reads TGTGCCAGCAGCCCCCGAACAGGACCAATTAAACCGGAGTTTTTT. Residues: CASSPRTGPIKPEFF.

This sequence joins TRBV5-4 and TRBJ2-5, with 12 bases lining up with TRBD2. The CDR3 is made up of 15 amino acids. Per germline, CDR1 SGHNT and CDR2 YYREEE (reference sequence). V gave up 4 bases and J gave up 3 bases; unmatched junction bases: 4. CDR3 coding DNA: TGTGCCAGCAGCCTGCGACTAGCGGGAGAAGAGACCCAGTACTTC. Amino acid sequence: CASSLRLAGEETQYF.

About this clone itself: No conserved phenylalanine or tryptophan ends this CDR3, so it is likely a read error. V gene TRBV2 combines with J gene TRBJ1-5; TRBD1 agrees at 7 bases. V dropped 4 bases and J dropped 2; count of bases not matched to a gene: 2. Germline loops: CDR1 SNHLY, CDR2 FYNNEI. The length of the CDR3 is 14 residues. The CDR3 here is CASSGTGGNQPQHV. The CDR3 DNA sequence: TGTGCCAGCAGTGGTACAGGGGGCAATCAGCCCCAGCATGTT.

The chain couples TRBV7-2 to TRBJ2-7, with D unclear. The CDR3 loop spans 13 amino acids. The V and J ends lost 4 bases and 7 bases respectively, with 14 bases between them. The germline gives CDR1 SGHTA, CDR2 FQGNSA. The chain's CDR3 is CASSSPPGREQYF. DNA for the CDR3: TGTGCCAGCAGCTCTCCCCCAGGTCGTGAGCAGTACTTC.

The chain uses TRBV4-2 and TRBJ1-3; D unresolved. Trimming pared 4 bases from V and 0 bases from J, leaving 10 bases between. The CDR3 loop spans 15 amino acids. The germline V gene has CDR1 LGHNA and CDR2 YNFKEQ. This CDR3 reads CASSPEASSGNTIYF. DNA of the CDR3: TGTGCCAGCAGCCCCGAGGCCTCCTCTGGAAACACCATATATTTT.

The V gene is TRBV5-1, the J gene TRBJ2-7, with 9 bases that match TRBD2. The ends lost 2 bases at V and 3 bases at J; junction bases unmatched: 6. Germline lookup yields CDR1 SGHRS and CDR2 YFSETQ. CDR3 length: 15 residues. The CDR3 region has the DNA TGCGCCAGCAGCTTTTCTAGCGGGGTGTTCTACGAGCAGTACGTC. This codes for CASSFSSGVFYEQYV.

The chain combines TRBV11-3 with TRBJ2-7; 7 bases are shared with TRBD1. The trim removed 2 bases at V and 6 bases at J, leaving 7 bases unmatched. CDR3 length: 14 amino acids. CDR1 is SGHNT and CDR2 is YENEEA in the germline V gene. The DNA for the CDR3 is TGTGCCAGCAGCTTAAAGGGGGCCCCTCGCGAGCAGTACTTC. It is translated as CASSLKGAPREQYF.

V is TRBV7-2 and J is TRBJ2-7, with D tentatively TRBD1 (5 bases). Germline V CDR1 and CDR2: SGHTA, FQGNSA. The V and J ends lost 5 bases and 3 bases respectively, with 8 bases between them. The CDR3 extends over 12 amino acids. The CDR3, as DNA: TGTGCCAGCAGCCAGGACAACTACGAGCAGTACTTC. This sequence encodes CASSQDNYEQYF.

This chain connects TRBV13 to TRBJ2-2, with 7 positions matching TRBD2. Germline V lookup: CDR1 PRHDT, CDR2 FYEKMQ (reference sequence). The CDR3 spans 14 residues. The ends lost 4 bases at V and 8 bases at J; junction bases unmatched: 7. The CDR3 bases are TGTGCCAGCAGCTCACTAGCGTTGGGGGGGGAGCTGTTTTTT. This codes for CASSSLALGGELFF.

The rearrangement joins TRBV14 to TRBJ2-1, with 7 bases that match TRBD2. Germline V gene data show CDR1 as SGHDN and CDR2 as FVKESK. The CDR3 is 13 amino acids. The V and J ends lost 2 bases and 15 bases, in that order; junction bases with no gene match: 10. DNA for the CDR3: TGTGCCAGCAGCCAACAGCCCGGGACTAAACTGTTCTTC. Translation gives CASSQQPGTKLFF.

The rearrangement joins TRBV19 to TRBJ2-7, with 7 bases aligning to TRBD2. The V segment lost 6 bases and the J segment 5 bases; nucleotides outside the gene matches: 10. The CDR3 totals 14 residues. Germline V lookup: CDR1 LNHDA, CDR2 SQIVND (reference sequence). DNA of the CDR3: TGTGCCAGTAGCCTACGAGGACTAGTCAACGAGCAGTACTTC. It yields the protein CASSLRGLVNEQYF.

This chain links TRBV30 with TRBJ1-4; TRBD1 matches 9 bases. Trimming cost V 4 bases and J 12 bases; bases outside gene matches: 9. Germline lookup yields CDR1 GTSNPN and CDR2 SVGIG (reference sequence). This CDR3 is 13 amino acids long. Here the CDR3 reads CAWKQGAGMELFF. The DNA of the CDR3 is TGTGCCTGGAAACAGGGGGCGGGGATGGAACTGTTTTTT. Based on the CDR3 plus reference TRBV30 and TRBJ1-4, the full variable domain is SQTIHQWPATLVQPVGSPLSLECTVEGTSNPNLYWYRQAAGRGLQLLFYSVGIGQISSEVPQNLSASRPQDRQFILSSKKLLLSDSGFYLCAWKQGAGMELFFGSGTQLSVL.

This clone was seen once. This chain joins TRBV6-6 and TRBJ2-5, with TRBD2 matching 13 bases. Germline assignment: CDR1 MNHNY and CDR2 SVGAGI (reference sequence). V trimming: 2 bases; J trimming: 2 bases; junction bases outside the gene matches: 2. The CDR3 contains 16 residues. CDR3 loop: CASSYGGLAGQETQYF. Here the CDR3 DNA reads TGTGCCAGCAGTTACGGGGGACTAGCGGGGCAAGAGACCCAGTACTTC.

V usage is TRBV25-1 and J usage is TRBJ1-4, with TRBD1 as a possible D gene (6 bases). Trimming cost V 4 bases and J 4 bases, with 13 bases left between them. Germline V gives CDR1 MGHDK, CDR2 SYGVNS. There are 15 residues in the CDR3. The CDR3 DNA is TGTGCCAGCAGTGGCCCGACAGGTTTTAATGAAAAACTGTTTTTT. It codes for CASSGPTGFNEKLFF.

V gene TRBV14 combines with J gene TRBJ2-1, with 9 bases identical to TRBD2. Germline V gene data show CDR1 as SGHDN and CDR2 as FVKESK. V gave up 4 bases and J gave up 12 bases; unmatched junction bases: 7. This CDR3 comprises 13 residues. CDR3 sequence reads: CASSLQGGLAQFF. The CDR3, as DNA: TGTGCCAGCAGCCTGCAAGGGGGACTAGCGCAGTTCTTC.

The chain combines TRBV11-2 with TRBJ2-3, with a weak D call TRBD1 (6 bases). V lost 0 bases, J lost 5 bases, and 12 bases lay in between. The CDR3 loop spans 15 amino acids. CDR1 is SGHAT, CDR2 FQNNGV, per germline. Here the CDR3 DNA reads TGTGCCAGCAGCTTAGAGGGGGCAGCTGGAGATACGCAGTATTTT. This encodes CASSLEGAAGDTQYF.

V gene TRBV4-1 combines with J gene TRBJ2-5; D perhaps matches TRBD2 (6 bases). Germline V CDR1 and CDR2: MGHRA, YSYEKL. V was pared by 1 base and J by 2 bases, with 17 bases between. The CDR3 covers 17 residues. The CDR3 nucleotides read TGCGCCAGCAGCCAAGGGGAAATAGCGGCCATACAAGAGACCCAGTACTTC. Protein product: CASSQGEIAAIQETQYF.

This CDR3 is CASSVARGGRTRNEKLFF. For the CDR3, the DNA is TGTGCCAGCAGCGTAGCCCGGGGGGGACGGACCCGGAATGAAAAACTGTTTTTT. J is TRBJ1-4 and V is TRBV9; tentative D call: TRBD1 (5 bases). Trimming pared 0 bases from V and 5 bases from J, leaving 20 bases between. CDR3 length: 18 residues. The germline gives CDR1 SGDLS, CDR2 YYNGEE.

This chain's CDR3 is CASSWGRDYGYTF. DNA for the CDR3: TGTGCCAGCAGTTGGGGCAGGGACTATGGCTACACCTTC. The chain is built from TRBV28 and TRBJ1-2; possible D gene TRBD1, 5 bases. Germline V lookup: CDR1 MDHEN, CDR2 SYDVKM. Trimming cost V 4 bases and J 3 bases, with 9 bases left between them. The CDR3 sequence is 13 residues long.